This TCR beta chain came from a study of T cell responses to AZD1222 COVID-19 vaccine. As concerns this clone: The antigen remains undetermined.

Study results and limitations: Donors were mostly white British, more females; clonal diversity possibly underestimated.

The CDR3 covers 15 residues. Germline values: CDR1 MNHEY, CDR2 SVGAGI. J lost 1 base, V lost 5 bases, and 6 bases had no gene match. TCRdb keeps only in-frame clones here, not all; method: immunoSEQ multiplex PCR. Of about 89,000 clones listed, about 86% were seen once; the top ten hold approximately 5.6%. The sample consisted of peripheral blood, taken 28 days after the second AZD1222 dose. V gene TRBV6-5 combines with J gene TRBJ2-5; TRBD1 matches 8 bases. This receptor was taken from an adult who received the AZD1222 COVID-19 vaccine. Here the CDR3 reads CASSTHRGIQETQYF. The CDR3 DNA follows: TGTGCCAGCAGTACTCACAGGGGGATCCAAGAGACCCAGTACTTC.